This TCR beta chain was sequenced for a study of patients and donors after allogeneic stem cell transplantation (dated by TCRdb to 2020 to 2022). Library creation used RT-PCR. Instrument on record: NextSeq 550. TCRdb passed the public sequencing reads through fastp at Q25 and MiXCR, retaining productive beta sequences. All rows with the same CDR3 protein become a single entry with the most common DNA and genes. A total of about 590 distinct CDR3 sequences appear in this sample, 2% to 3% of them only once. The ten largest clones capture 30% to 35% of the sample. In its sample, this clonotype comes out as large (0.1 to 1%). Its antigen specificity is not known. Nothing much larger sits one base from this clone, and base qualities are not available. Sequencing was carried out using blood, either unsorted or a sorted T cell fraction (not recorded which). This clonotype originated in a human donor who was either an allogeneic HSCT recipient or a stem cell or donor lymphocyte infusion donor (not recorded which). It is not recorded whose cells these are; they may come from a transplant donor.

The nucleotides are TGTGCCAGCAGCTCCGGGGTGGATGGCTACACCTTC. It translates to CASSSGVDGYTF. The chain is made from TRBV7-6 and TRBJ1-2, with the D gene not confidently named. Spanning cysteine to phenylalanine, the CDR3 consists of 12 amino acids. Only the CDR3 part of the read is kept: 36 bases, read in frame from the first base. Sequences SGHVS (CDR1) and FNYEAQ (CDR2) are obtained from the germline V gene. Trimming at the junction amounts to 4 bases on V and 6 bases on J, and the germline ends lie 9 bases apart.